Shown below are 7 T cell receptor beta chains from a single sample sequenced in a study of blood T cell repertoires in COVID-19. Assay: immunoSEQ multiplex PCR; the TCRdb copy retains only in-frame clones and omits some. The sample contains under 100,000 clones, 90% of which appear only once. Material: peripheral blood. All receptors come from a man aged 50-60 years with acute or convalescent COVID-19.

The chain couples TRBV25-1 to TRBJ1-2; 10 bases agree with TRBD1. The CDR3 consists of 16 residues. Germline trimming cut 3 bases from V and 6 bases from J; bases unmatched to any gene: 10. Germline assignment: CDR1 MGHDK and CDR2 SYGVNS. Here the CDR3 DNA reads TGTGCCAGCAGTGAGACTTACCGGGACAGGGGAAATGGCTACACCTTC. Its protein is CASSETYRDRGNGYTF.

J is TRBJ2-5 and V is TRBV30, with D perhaps matching TRBD2 (5 bases). The CDR3 loop spans 13 amino acids. V lost 1 base and J 5 bases, leaving 11 bases between the germline ends. CDR1 and CDR2 (germline): GTSNPN, SVGIG (reference sequence). In nucleotides, the CDR3 is TGTGCCTGGAGTGGAGGGCTGCTGGAGACCCAGTACTTC. This translates into CAWSGGLLETQYF.

The count of this clone is one. The CDR3 is CAWSVRGFGANVLTF. Written as DNA, the CDR3 is TGTGCCTGGAGTGTACGAGGTTTTGGGGCCAACGTCCTGACTTTC. The gene calls are TRBV30 and TRBJ2-6; D remains ambiguous. This CDR3 comprises 15 residues. Trimming removed 0 bases at V and 3 bases at J, with 9 bases between. CDR1 GTSNPN and CDR2 SVGIG come from the germline V gene (reference sequence).

CDR3 nucleotides: TGCGCCAGCAGCTTGGCCGGTCTACTAGCCCTTGGGGATGAAAAACTGTTTTTT. This encodes CASSLAGLLALGDEKLFF. The V and J genes are TRBV5-1 and TRBJ1-4, with unresolved D. The CDR3 loop spans 18 amino acids. The germline CDR1 and CDR2 sequences are SGHRS and YFSETQ. The V end was cut by 0 bases, the J end by 6 bases, with 21 bases between.

This chain links TRBV7-8 with TRBJ2-5, with 10 positions matching TRBD2. This CDR3 has 18 amino acids. V trimming: 1 base; J trimming: 3 bases; junction bases outside the gene matches: 11. In germline, CDR1 is SGHVS, CDR2 FQNEAQ. CDR3 nucleotides: TGTGCCAGCAGCTTAGGGGGCTATAGCACTAGCGGGGAAGAGACCCAGTACTTC. This codes for CASSLGGYSTSGEETQYF.

The chain employs TRBV10-3 and TRBJ2-1, with 12 bases fitting TRBD2. V trimming: 2 bases; J trimming: 4 bases; junction bases outside the gene matches: 9. The CDR3 sequence is 18 residues long. Germline values: CDR1 ENHRY, CDR2 SYGVKD. CDR3: CAISEHGLAGPMYNEQFF. Written as DNA, the CDR3 is TGTGCCATCAGTGAGCACGGACTAGCGGGACCGATGTACAATGAGCAGTTCTTC.

The J gene is TRBJ1-1, the V gene TRBV7-2, with unresolved D. Germline V gene sequence: CDR1 SGHTA, CDR2 FQGNSA. Trimming took 6 bases from V and 1 from J, leaving 18 bases between them. The CDR3 contains 16 residues. The CDR3: CASRIGQTPSNTEAFF. CDR3 DNA sequence: TGTGCCAGCAGGATTGGGCAGACACCTTCGAACACTGAAGCTTTCTTT. The full variable domain, its missing parts supplied by reference TRBV7-2 and TRBJ1-1, is GAGVSQSPSNKVTEKGKDVELRCDPISGHTALYWYRQSLGQGLEFLIYFQGNSAPDKSGLPSDRFSAERTGGSVSTLTIQRTQQEDSAVYLCASRIGQTPSNTEAFFGQGTRLTVV.